Listed here is a single TCR beta chain. Its target is unknown. Clones were read by immunoSEQ multiplex PCR, and TCRdb kept only the in-frame ones, dropping some. The sample records over 85,000 clones, around nine tenths being singletons. This sample was taken from a study of OX40 agonist ivuxolimab in advanced cancers. Study at large: Partial responses, seen in three patients, involved one hepatocellular carcinoma and two cutaneous melanomas. Overall study findings and caveats: Doses of 0.1 to 3.0 mg/kg were accompanied by clonal expansion of CD4+ and CD8+ blood T cells by week 6. Averaged across samples, CD8+ T cells carried more expanded clones than CD4+ did.

Patients were ruled out by autoimmune disease history or systemic immunosuppression. The sequence was obtained from an adult with an advanced solid tumor such as melanoma, head and neck, liver or kidney cancer. The sample was CD4+ or CD8+ T cells sorted from blood, taken in a trial of the OX40 agonist ivuxolimab.

CDR3 nucleotides: TGTGCCAGCAGCCAGGACAGGGTTGTAACAGATACGCAGTATTTT. As protein: CASSQDRVVTDTQYF. The chain employs TRBV4-2 and TRBJ2-3; 8 bases are shared with TRBD1. Germline V gives CDR1 LGHNA, CDR2 YNFKEQ. The CDR3 extends over 15 amino acids. The trim removed 3 bases at V and 3 bases at J, leaving 5 bases unmatched.